A single sample gave rise to the 12 T cell receptor beta chains below, sequenced in a study of T cell changes during pregnancy in multiple sclerosis. The protocol was immunoSEQ multiplex PCR, while the TCRdb copy is restricted to in-frame clones and leaves out a portion. The profile shows approximately 50,000 clones, 94% of them singletons. The starting material was CD4+ T cells from peripheral blood mononuclear cells, obtained in the third trimester of pregnancy. Receptors originate from a female donor with multiple sclerosis, enrolled in a pregnancy study.

This clone was seen more than once but under ten times. This chain joins TRBV7-2 and TRBJ1-1, with 8 bases fitting TRBD1. The germline V gene encodes CDR1 SGHTA and CDR2 FQGNSA. The CDR3 is made up of 12 amino acids. The V segment lost 4 bases and the J segment 11 bases; nucleotides outside the gene matches: 6. CDR3 DNA sequence: TGTGCCAGCAGCTGGACAGGGCTTGAGGCTTTCTTT. It is translated as CASSWTGLEAFF.

The CDR3 DNA reads as TGTGCCAGTAGTAACACACGATACGAGCAGTACTTC. Translated, it gives CASSNTRYEQYF. This chain connects TRBV19 to TRBJ2-7, with no clear D. This CDR3 has 12 amino acids. With 4 bases removed from V and 4 bases from J, the gap between germline ends came to 8 bases. Germline V CDR1 and CDR2: LNHDA, SQIVND (reference sequence).

V is TRBV5-3 and J is TRBJ1-2, with D possibly being TRBD1 (6 bases). TRBV5-3 falls under the ORF class, with uncertain function. The V and J ends lost 2 bases and 6 bases respectively, with 23 bases between them. This CDR3 is 17 amino acids long. The DNA of the CDR3 is TGTGCCAGAAGCTTCAAGCCCGTATTTCAGGGGCACGATGGCTACACCTTC. Amino acids: CARSFKPVFQGHDGYTF.

The V and J genes are TRBV6-4 and TRBJ2-1; TRBD2 agrees at 8 bases. The CDR3 extends over 17 amino acids. After removal of 8 bases from V and 2 bases from J, the junction contained 14 bases not matched to a gene. Germline V gene data show CDR1 as MRHNA and CDR2 as SNTAGT. The CDR3 DNA is TGTGCCAGCTCCAACCGGGGGGGTAGCGGAGCCTACAATGAGCAGTTCTTC. It codes for CASSNRGGSGAYNEQFF.

This clone was detected once. The chain recombines TRBV2 with TRBJ1-4, with a possible D match to TRBD1 (5 bases). The CDR3 is 15 amino acids. The germline V and J ends were trimmed by 5 bases and 0 bases, with 10 bases remaining between them. The germline CDR1 and CDR2 sequences are SNHLY and FYNNEI. The CDR3 loop is CASSIIRATNEKLFF. CDR3 nucleotide sequence: TGTGCCAGCAGTATAATCAGGGCAACTAATGAAAAACTGTTTTTT. Complete variable domain (other parts from reference TRBV2 and TRBJ1-4): EPEVTQTPSHQVTQMGQEVILRCVPISNHLYFYWYRQILGQKVEFLVSFYNNEISEKSEIFDDQFSVERPDGSNFTLKIRSTKLEDSAMYFCASSIIRATNEKLFFGSGTQLSVL.

The CDR3 region has the DNA TGTGCCAGCAGTTTGTGGGGGGGGATAGGGAGCAATCAGCCCCAGCATTTT. Residues: CASSLWGGIGSNQPQHF. V usage is TRBV28 and J usage is TRBJ1-5; D might be TRBD1 (5 bases). CDR1 and CDR2 (germline): MDHEN, SYDVKM. Between the trimmed V and J ends, which lost 3 bases and 1 base, there was a span of 16 bases. The CDR3 consists of 17 residues. Combining the CDR3 with reference TRBV28 and TRBJ1-5 gives the whole variable domain DVKVTQSSRYLVKRTGEKVFLECVQDMDHENMFWYRQDPGLGLRLIYFSYDVKMKEKGDIPEGYSVSREKKERFSLILESASTNQTSMYLCASSLWGGIGSNQPQHFGDGTRLSIL.

The genes are TRBV4-1 and TRBJ1-4, with a tentative D call TRBD1 (6 bases). V gave up 0 bases and J gave up 4 bases, with 15 bases separating them. The CDR3 sequence is 17 residues long. Per the germline V gene, CDR1 is MGHRA and CDR2 is YSYEKL. CDR3 nucleotides: TGCGCCAGCAGCCAAGAGGAGAGGGGGACAAGTAATGAAAAACTGTTTTTT. As protein: CASSQEERGTSNEKLFF.

This clone has just one count. The J gene is TRBJ2-5, the V gene TRBV30; a possible D gene is TRBD2 (6 bases). The germline gives CDR1 GTSNPN, CDR2 SVGIG (reference sequence). The CDR3 contains 11 residues. Trimming removed 5 bases from V and 5 bases from J, with 9 bases in between. The CDR3 nucleotides are TGTGCCTGGGTACGGGGGGAGACCCAGTACTTC. Translating gives CAWVRGETQYF.

This rearrangement joins TRBV30 to TRBJ1-5, with a weak D call TRBD1 (6 bases). The V and J ends lost 2 bases and 5 bases respectively, with 10 bases between them. The CDR3 consists of 13 residues. CDR1 GTSNPN and CDR2 SVGIG come from the germline V gene (reference sequence). The CDR3 loop reads CAWSIEGDQPQHF. The CDR3 DNA is TGTGCCTGGAGTATTGAGGGGGATCAGCCCCAGCATTTT.

The V call is TRBV18, the J call TRBJ2-6; TRBD1 agrees at 9 bases. Looked up from germline, CDR1 is KGHSH and CDR2 is LQKENI. After removal of 3 bases from V and 6 bases from J, the junction contained 3 bases not matched to a gene. There are 15 residues in the CDR3. CDR3 sequence (DNA): TGTGCCAGCTCACCGCGGGACAGGGTGGCCAACGTCCTGACTTTC. This encodes CASSPRDRVANVLTF.

This rearrangement joins TRBV5-4 to TRBJ2-7; the D gene is possibly TRBD2 (5 bases). This CDR3 is built from 15 residues. Germline V gene data show CDR1 as SGHNT and CDR2 as YYREEE (reference sequence). V was pared by 5 bases and J by 3 bases, with 18 bases between. The CDR3 DNA sequence: TGTGCCAGCAGTCCCGGGATTTCAACCTACTACGAGCAGTACTTC. It codes for CASSPGISTYYEQYF.

The chain employs TRBV5-1 and TRBJ2-1; 12 nucleotides align to TRBD1. The CDR3 is 17 amino acids. The V gene end was trimmed by 3 bases and the J gene end by 6 bases; junction bases not matched to a gene: 10. Germline V lookup: CDR1 SGHRS, CDR2 YFSETQ. CDR3 sequence: CASSSRNGTGGRNEQFF. CDR3 nucleotides: TGCGCCAGCAGCTCCCGGAACGGGACAGGGGGCCGCAATGAGCAGTTCTTC.